The 25 T cell receptor beta chains below come from one sample, sequenced in a study of response to subunit inactivated influenza vaccine (dated by TCRdb to the late 2010s). The library was built by means of RT-PCR. Sequenced using an Illumina HiSeq 2500. Through fastp at Q25 and MiXCR, TCRdb rebuilt clones from the public reads, retaining in-frame beta chains. Each entry merges the rows of one CDR3 protein and shows their most common DNA and genes. This sample holds around 250,000 distinct CDR3 sequences; 12% were observed only once. The ten most abundant clones make up under 10% of the sample. Material: non-naive T cells sorted from PBMCs, obtained around 15 days before vaccination. According to the study, the label for this sample's cell subset or site signals: memory T cell fraction. Every receptor here comes from a man aged 50 to 59 who received an inactivated influenza vaccine. Donor details come from another sample of the same person, matched by shared clones.

In its sample, this clonotype was seen a few times. The V call is TRBV20-1, the J call TRBJ2-7; TRBD1 might be the D (5 bases). V shed 6 bases and J shed 11 bases, with 20 bases lying between them. The CDR3 spans 12 residues. Germline V gives CDR1 DFQATT, CDR2 SNEGSKA (reference sequence). The CDR3 spells CSASSRSRGEYF. Written as DNA, the CDR3 is TGCAGTGCCAGCTCTAGGAGTAGGGGCGAGTACTTC.

This chain links TRBV7-8 with TRBJ2-7; a weak D match, TRBD2 (6 bases). The germline V gene has CDR1 SGHVS and CDR2 FQNEAQ. The CDR3 covers 14 residues. The ends were cut back, 2 bases at V and 7 bases at J, with 15 bases in the middle. DNA for the CDR3: TGTGCCAGCAGCTTAAGTGGGCTAGCGCTGGAGCAGTACTTC. Amino acids: CASSLSGLALEQYF.

This clonotype was recorded a few times. The V and J genes are TRBV28 and TRBJ1-1; D remains ambiguous. CDR3 size: 13 residues. Trimming removed 10 bases at V and 3 bases at J, with 15 bases between. The V gene's germline CDR1 is MDHEN and CDR2 SYDVKM. The CDR3 DNA is TGTGCCACAACACCCAACCGGGACACTGAAGCTTTCTTT. This codes for CATTPNRDTEAFF.

This clonotype turned up a few times. V gene TRBV24-1 combines with J gene TRBJ2-1; maybe TRBD1 (6 bases). CDR1 and CDR2 from the germline V gene are KGHDR and SFDVKD. The CDR3 extends over 14 amino acids. V was clipped by 7 bases and J by 10 bases, with 19 bases between them. CDR3 in DNA: TGTGCCACCAGGTCACAGGGCCAGGTGGGCGAGCAGTTCTTC. It translates to CATRSQGQVGEQFF.

The chain recombines TRBV27 with TRBJ2-2; 9 bases are a match to TRBD1. CDR1 MNHEY and CDR2 SMNVEV come from the germline V gene (reference sequence). With 4 bases clipped from V and 4 bases from J, the junction kept 4 bases outside the gene matches. This CDR3 contains 15 residues. CDR3 in amino acids: CASSSRDRVTGELFF. CDR3 DNA: TGTGCCAGCAGTTCCCGGGACAGGGTCACCGGGGAGCTGTTTTTT.

This clonotype has just a few counts. V usage is TRBV4-3 and J usage is TRBJ2-5, with a possible D match to TRBD2 (6 bases). Trimming removed 0 bases at V and 7 bases at J, with 21 bases between. Looked up from germline, CDR1 is LGHNA and CDR2 is YSLEER. The CDR3 spans 17 residues. The CDR3 nucleotides read TGCGCCAGCAGCCAAGATCCCGGGACTCTCTTCAGGAGGACCCAGTACTTC. It specifies CASSQDPGTLFRRTQYF.

This clonotype was detected a few times. The chain couples TRBV4-1 to TRBJ1-2, with TRBD1 as a possible D gene (6 bases). V was trimmed by 0 bases and J by 5 bases, leaving 13 bases between them. In germline, CDR1 is MGHRA, CDR2 YSYEKL. The CDR3 loop spans 15 amino acids. CDR3 sequence (DNA): TGCGCCAGCAGCCAAGACACAGGGAGTTTTTATGGCTACACCTTC. It encodes CASSQDTGSFYGYTF.

This clonotype was found a few times. The chain couples TRBV6-5 to TRBJ2-5, with a possible D match to TRBD2 (6 bases). The germline CDR1 and CDR2 sequences are MNHEY and SVGAGI. Trimming removed 2 bases at V and 5 bases at J, with 15 bases between. CDR3 size: 15 residues. CDR3 region: CASSYAFGGMETQYF. CDR3 sequence (DNA): TGTGCCAGCAGTTACGCGTTCGGGGGAATGGAGACCCAGTACTTC.

This clonotype has ten or more counts. CDR3 residues: CASSLAQFEQYF. The CDR3 nucleotides read TGTGCCAGCAGTTTGGCGCAGTTCGAGCAGTACTTC. This chain connects TRBV28 to TRBJ2-7; D is unclear. Trimming cost V 3 bases and J 6 bases, with 9 bases left between them. Germline V gives CDR1 MDHEN, CDR2 SYDVKM. This CDR3 has 12 residues.

This clonotype has only a few counts. This chain uses TRBV20-1 with TRBJ2-7; no definite D call. CDR3 length: 14 residues. V was cut by 3 bases and J by 2 bases, with 14 bases left in between. The germline CDR1 and CDR2 sequences are DFQATT and SNEGSKA (reference sequence). CDR3 sequence: CSASHPDQPYEQYF. The CDR3 DNA follows: TGCAGTGCTAGCCATCCAGACCAACCCTACGAGCAGTACTTC.

The table lists this clonotype with many counts. CDR3: CASSPTGTGNTEAFF. The CDR3 coding sequence is TGTGCCAGCTCACCAACCGGGACAGGGAACACTGAAGCTTTCTTT. This chain uses TRBV18 with TRBJ1-1; 8 bases align to TRBD1. Germline V gives CDR1 KGHSH, CDR2 LQKENI. J gave up 1 base and V 2 bases, and 3 bases lay outside the gene matches. This CDR3 has 15 amino acids.

Comments on this clonotype: Mismatch with germline at one junction end may stem from a read error. The chain combines TRBV20-1 with TRBJ2-1; TRBD2 aligns across 7 bases. Germline values: CDR1 DFQATT, CDR2 SNEGSKA (reference sequence). CDR3 length: 16 amino acids. The CDR3 DNA reads TGCTGTGCTAGAGATGGAGCTAGCGGAAACTACAATGAGCAGTTCTTC. Its translation: CCARDGASGNYNEQFF.

The J gene is TRBJ2-7, the V gene TRBV20-1, with 7 bases identical to TRBD1. The germline CDR1 and CDR2 sequences are DFQATT and SNEGSKA (reference sequence). CDR3 length: 17 residues. J gave up 3 bases and V 6 bases, and 20 bases lay outside the gene matches. CDR3 sequence: CSATAYVSAGGFYEQYF. DNA for the CDR3: TGCAGTGCCACCGCCTATGTCTCGGCAGGGGGATTCTACGAGCAGTACTTC.

Only a few counts were recorded for this clonotype. The chain combines TRBV7-9 with TRBJ1-6, with 8 bases lining up with TRBD1. The CDR3 runs to 15 residues. V shed 4 bases, J shed 8 bases, and the junction held 7 bases outside the gene matches. In germline, CDR1 is SEHNR, CDR2 FQNEAQ (reference sequence). CDR3 nucleotides: TGTGCCAGCAGCTCCGGACAGGGAGGCGATTCACCCCTCCACTTT. Amino acid sequence: CASSSGQGGDSPLHF.

This clonotype was detected many times. The rearrangement links TRBV6-2 or TRBV6-3 to TRBJ1-1, with D unclear. The germline CDR1 and CDR2 sequences are MNHEY and SVGEGT. The V end lost 7 bases, the J end lost 1 base, and 10 bases lay between the germline ends. The CDR3 sequence is 13 residues long. The CDR3 nucleotides are TGTGCCAGCAATTGGGGTTCGAACACTGAAGCTTTCTTT. This codes for CASNWGSNTEAFF.

This clonotype was recorded a few times. This chain joins TRBV10-3 and TRBJ2-5; possibly TRBD2 for D (6 bases). Trimming took 0 bases from V and 1 from J, leaving 12 bases between them. The CDR3 runs to 16 residues. Germline CDR1 is ENHRY and CDR2 is SYGVKD. DNA of the CDR3: TGTGCCATCAGTGAGTCGCAGGGAGGCCTCCAAGAGACCCAGTACTTC. Translating gives CAISESQGGLQETQYF.

This clonotype was observed a few times. This chain joins TRBV29-1 and TRBJ2-7; 12 bases map to TRBD2. Looked up from germline, CDR1 is SQVTM and CDR2 is ANQGSEA. There are 14 residues in the CDR3. The V segment lost 6 bases and the J segment 2 bases; nucleotides outside the gene matches: 5. The CDR3 DNA reads TGCAGCGTAAGACTAGCGGGAGTTCCCTACGAGCAGTACTTC. Encoded protein: CSVRLAGVPYEQYF.

Remarks on this clonotype: A single base separates this from a much larger clone, so it may be a read error. The V call is TRBV20-1, the J call TRBJ2-7; D might be TRBD1 (5 bases). Germline CDR1 DFQATT, CDR2 SNEGSKA (reference sequence). This CDR3 spans 11 amino acids. As DNA, the CDR3 is TGCAGTGCTATAGACAGCAGAAGGCAGGACTTC. It yields the protein CSAIDSRRQDF.

This clonotype was detected a few times. The CDR3 DNA reads as TGCGCCAGCAGCCCCACCTGGGCCGATACGCAGTATTTT. Its translation: CASSPTWADTQYF. The chain combines TRBV4-3 with TRBJ2-3; D unclear. The ends were cut back, 4 bases at V and 6 bases at J, with 11 bases in the middle. This CDR3 is 13 amino acids long. Germline V gene lookup returns CDR1 LGHNA and CDR2 YSLEER.

J is TRBJ1-4 and V is TRBV5-1; D remains ambiguous. V gave up 5 bases and J gave up 4 bases, with 15 bases separating them. Germline lookup yields CDR1 SGHRS and CDR2 YFSETQ. The CDR3 spans 15 residues. DNA of the CDR3: TGCGCCAGCAGTGTCGGTGGAGGCCTTAATGAAAAACTGTTTTTT. It specifies CASSVGGGLNEKLFF.

This clonotype was observed a few times. The gene calls are TRBV4-2 and TRBJ2-5; D is unclear. V was shortened by 0 bases and J by 7 bases, with 15 bases between the two germline ends. The CDR3 extends over 15 amino acids. The germline gives CDR1 LGHNA, CDR2 YNFKEQ. The CDR3 loop is CASSQDYSSRWTQYF. Written as DNA, the CDR3 is TGTGCCAGCAGCCAAGATTATTCTAGTAGGTGGACCCAGTACTTC.

DNA for the CDR3: TGTGCCAGCAGTGAAGCCCGTTCCGATTATGGCTACACCTTC. Translated: CASSEARSDYGYTF. This sequence joins TRBV2 and TRBJ1-2; the D is unclear. The length of the CDR3 is 14 residues. V was clipped by 0 bases and J by 5 bases, with 10 bases between them. Germline V lookup: CDR1 SNHLY, CDR2 FYNNEI.

The chain couples TRBV28 to TRBJ2-7; no clear D. Germline-derived CDR1 and CDR2 are MDHEN and SYDVKM. The V end was cut by 8 bases, the J end by 0 bases, with 8 bases between. The length of the CDR3 is 12 residues. CDR3 nucleotides: TGTGCCAGCGGCAGGAGCTCCTACGAGCAGTACTTC. Protein: CASGRSSYEQYF.

The chain carries TRBV28 and TRBJ2-7; 7 nucleotides agree with TRBD1. Germline assignment: CDR1 MDHEN and CDR2 SYDVKM. There are 14 residues in the CDR3. V gave up 6 bases and J gave up 1 base; unmatched junction bases: 6. Here the CDR3 DNA reads TGTGCCAGCAGCAGACAGGGTCTGTCCTACGAGCAGTACTTC. As protein: CASSRQGLSYEQYF.

V is TRBV20-1 and J is TRBJ2-2; D is undetermined. The germline V gene encodes CDR1 DFQATT and CDR2 SNEGSKA (reference sequence). Trimming took off 0 bases at V and 1 base at J, with 9 bases between the two ends. The length of the CDR3 is 15 residues. The CDR3 DNA follows: TGCAGTGCTAGAGATATGACGGGGAACACCGGGGAGCTGTTTTTT. Translated, it gives CSARDMTGNTGELFF.